The 3 T cell receptor beta chains below all came from one sample that was sequenced in a study of cytomegalovirus exposure and HLA in healthy donors. The primer mix had 60 Vbeta and 13 Jbeta primers. The repertoire was sequenced with immunoSEQ multiplex PCR; TCRdb's copy has only in-frame clones and lacks some. The sample holds about 150,000 clones, under 75% seen once. Sample: PBMCs. These receptor sequences come from a middle-aged woman in good health and CMV-seronegative.

The chain employs TRBV19 and TRBJ1-2, with 9 bases identical to TRBD1. Germline trimming cut 3 bases from V and 8 bases from J; bases unmatched to any gene: 7. The CDR3 is made up of 14 amino acids. The germline V gene has CDR1 LNHDA and CDR2 SQIVND (reference sequence). This CDR3 is CASSILGQGIGYTF. DNA of the CDR3: TGTGCCAGTAGTATCTTAGGACAGGGGATCGGCTACACCTTC.

This clone was observed a handful of times. The genes are TRBV4-3 and TRBJ2-7; 7 nucleotides align to TRBD1. The CDR3 spans 15 residues. Germline V gives CDR1 LGHNA, CDR2 YSLEER. V was clipped by 0 bases and J by 5 bases; unmatched bases: 7. CDR3 protein: CASSQEGTARHEQYF. The DNA for the CDR3 is TGCGCCAGCAGCCAAGAGGGGACAGCGAGGCACGAGCAGTACTTC.

This chain connects TRBV28 to TRBJ1-6; possibly TRBD1 for D (5 bases). V was pared by 8 bases and J by 6 bases, with 14 bases between. The CDR3 is 14 amino acids. Germline-derived CDR1 and CDR2 are MDHEN and SYDVKM. The CDR3 sequence: CASYAGTVNSPLHF. The CDR3 DNA reads TGTGCCAGCTACGCGGGGACCGTTAATTCACCCCTCCACTTT. Variable domain in full (rest from reference TRBV28 and TRBJ1-6): DVKVTQSSRYLVKRTGEKVFLECVQDMDHENMFWYRQDPGLGLRLIYFSYDVKMKEKGDIPEGYSVSREKKERFSLILESASTNQTSMYLCASYAGTVNSPLHFGNGTRLTVT.